This T cell receptor (beta chain) was recorded in a study of T-cell memory formation after mild COVID-19. Study background: Largely donor-specific sequence clusters came from two donors.

CDR1 and CDR2 (germline): MNHEY, SVGEGT. This CDR3 has 11 amino acids. Trimming pared 4 bases from V and 5 bases from J, leaving 4 bases between. A single record per CDR3 protein comes from TCRdb applying MiXCR to the 5' RACE reads. The profile covers tens of thousands of distinct CDR3 sequences, with about 15% appearing a single time and roughly two fifths taken by the ten largest. The sequence derives from a man younger than 35 who had mild COVID-19 (a few samples of this study predate the infection). Cell type and time point are not known. The material sequenced was PBMCs or a T cell subset sorted from them (not recorded which). V and J are TRBV6-2 or TRBV6-3 and TRBJ2-3, with D unresolved. Written as DNA, the CDR3 is TGTGCCAGCAGTTGGAAAGATACGCAGTATTTT. Translating gives CASSWKDTQYF.